The 7 T cell receptor beta chains presented below share a single source sample, sequenced in a study of T-cell memory formation after mild COVID-19. TCRdb re-analysed the 5' RACE reads in MiXCR, keeping a single row per CDR3 protein. The sample has hundreds of thousands of distinct CDR3 sequences; roughly 20% are singletons. The sample comprised PBMCs or a T cell subset sorted from them (not recorded which). These receptors all come from an adult woman who had mild COVID-19 (a few samples of this study predate the infection). Cell type and time point are not known.

In its sample, this clonotype was seen many times. The V gene is TRBV27, the J gene TRBJ2-7; TRBD2 agrees at 7 bases. CDR1 is MNHEY, CDR2 SMNVEV, per germline (reference sequence). With V trimmed by 6 bases and J by 2 bases, 10 bases remained unmatched. CDR3 length: 15 residues. The CDR3 coding sequence is TGTGCCAGCAGCCAATGGGGGGGTACGCCCTACGAGCAGTACTTC. This gives the protein CASSQWGGTPYEQYF.

This clonotype was recorded many times. The chain has TRBV2 and TRBJ2-3; D not resolved. Trimming shortened V by 7 bases and J by 0 bases, and 8 bases separated the two germline ends. In germline, CDR1 is SNHLY, CDR2 FYNNEI. The CDR3 length is 13 residues. The CDR3 region has the DNA TGTGCCAGCATGGTTACTAGCACAGATACGCAGTATTTT. Encoded protein: CASMVTSTDTQYF.

The chain uses TRBV20-1 and TRBJ2-7; 11 positions match TRBD2. The V and J ends lost 0 bases and 3 bases, in that order; junction bases with no gene match: 4. CDR1 and CDR2 (germline): DFQATT, SNEGSKA (reference sequence). The CDR3 has 15 residues. This CDR3 is CSARDPLAGGYEQYF. The CDR3 DNA sequence: TGCAGTGCTAGAGACCCCCTAGCGGGGGGCTACGAGCAGTACTTC.

A few counts support this clonotype. The chain combines TRBV19 with TRBJ2-7; a possible D gene is TRBD2 (5 bases). V shed 5 bases and J shed 0 bases, with 23 bases lying between them. The CDR3 runs 18 residues. Germline V CDR1 and CDR2: LNHDA, SQIVND (reference sequence). In DNA form, the CDR3 reads TGTGCCAGTAGTTCCGGGGAGCTGAAATTCGGAAGCTCCTACGAGCAGTACTTC. Translated: CASSSGELKFGSSYEQYF.

This clonotype was seen only a few times. This chain links TRBV29-1 with TRBJ2-5; D remains unclear. Germline values: CDR1 SQVTM, CDR2 ANQGSEA. V lost 4 bases, J lost 4 bases, and 10 bases lay in between. The CDR3 contains 12 residues. The CDR3 DNA reads as TGCAGCGTTGTGCCTAGGGTAGAGACCCAGTACTTC. Protein product: CSVVPRVETQYF.

V and J are TRBV12-3 or TRBV12-4 and TRBJ2-3; D is perhaps TRBD1 (5 bases). Trimming took off 6 bases at V and 1 base at J, with 17 bases between the two ends. The CDR3 has 16 residues. The CDR3 region is CASRKAGKGGTDTQYF. CDR3 bases: TGTGCCAGCAGGAAGGCAGGAAAAGGGGGCACAGATACGCAGTATTTT.

The rearrangement joins TRBV7-2 to TRBJ1-6, with 9 bases fitting TRBD1. V shed 2 bases and J 4 bases; nucleotides not matched to a gene: 6. Germline V gene lookup returns CDR1 SGHTA and CDR2 FQGNSA. The CDR3 contains 17 residues. CDR3 coding DNA: TGTGCCAGCAGCTTAACAGGGGGCATCGCATATAATTCACCCCTCCACTTT. This encodes CASSLTGGIAYNSPLHF.